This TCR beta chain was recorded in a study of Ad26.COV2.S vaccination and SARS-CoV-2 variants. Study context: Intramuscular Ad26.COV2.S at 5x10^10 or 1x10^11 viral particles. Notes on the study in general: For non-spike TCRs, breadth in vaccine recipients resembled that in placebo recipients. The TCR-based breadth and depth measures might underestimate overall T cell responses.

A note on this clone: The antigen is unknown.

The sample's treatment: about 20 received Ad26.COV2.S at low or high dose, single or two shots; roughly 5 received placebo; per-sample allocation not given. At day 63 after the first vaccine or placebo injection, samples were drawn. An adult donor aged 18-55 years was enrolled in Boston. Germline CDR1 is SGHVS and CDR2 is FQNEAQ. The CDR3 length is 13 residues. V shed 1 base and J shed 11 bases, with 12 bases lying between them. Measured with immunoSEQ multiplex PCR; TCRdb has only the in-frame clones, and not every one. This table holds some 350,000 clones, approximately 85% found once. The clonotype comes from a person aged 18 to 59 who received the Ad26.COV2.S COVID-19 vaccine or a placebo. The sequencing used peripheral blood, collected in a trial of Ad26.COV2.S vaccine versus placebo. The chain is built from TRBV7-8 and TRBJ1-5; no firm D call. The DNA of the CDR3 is TGTGCCAGCAGCTTAGAGGGTCTCGAGACCCAGCATTTT. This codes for CASSLEGLETQHF.